This T cell receptor (beta chain) was identified in a study of cytomegalovirus exposure and HLA in healthy donors. Study-level results: Donors belonging to an Asian-associated ancestry cluster reportedly showed fewer N-insertions in productive TCRs than the approximately 680-donor mean, according to what a later analysis found.

As for this clone: Its antigen remains unidentified.

This PCR relied on a set of 60 Vbeta primers and 13 Jbeta primers. TCRdb keeps only in-frame clones here, not all; method: immunoSEQ multiplex PCR. The table records under 200,000 clones, roughly 82% of them present only once. Sequenced material: PBMCs. The TCR sequence derives from a girl aged 10 to 17 in good health and CMV-seropositive.

The CDR3, as DNA: TGTGCCATCAGGGGGGACTTACTCACCGGGGAGCTGTTTTTT. Translation gives CAIRGDLLTGELFF. The chain joins TRBV10-3 to TRBJ2-2; D might be TRBD2 (6 bases). The germline gives CDR1 ENHRY, CDR2 SYGVKD. CDR3 length equals 14 residues. V lost 6 bases and J lost 4, with 12 bases in between.